This T cell receptor (beta chain) was sequenced for a study of T cell responses to AZD1222 COVID-19 vaccine. The CDR3 length is 14 residues. Per germline, CDR1 SGHRS and CDR2 YFSETQ. The ends were cut back, 5 bases at V and 5 bases at J, with 16 bases in the middle. The assay was immunoSEQ multiplex PCR, and TCRdb's table has in-frame clones only and misses some. The data contain some 69,000 clones, around 86% of them seen just once; the ten biggest clones take up less than 20%. Note on this clone: Its antigen is still unknown.

Findings of the study overall: The study found vaccine-associated CD4 TCRs spanning spike, dominant at 160-218 and 743-854. Repertoire sampling occurred only after the peak T cell response.

This receptor was taken from an adult in good health. The J gene is TRBJ1-1, the V gene TRBV5-1; D is perhaps TRBD1 (5 bases). Source: peripheral blood, taken on day 0 of AZD1222 vaccination. This CDR3 is CASSGGDVGTEAFF. The CDR3 DNA is TGCGCCAGCAGTGGCGGGGACGTCGGGACTGAAGCTTTCTTT.